Below are 10 T cell receptor beta chains sequenced from a single sample in a study of post-analysis software for immune sequencing data (dated by TCRdb to about 2015). Results the study describes overall, beyond this receptor: Patients showed significantly higher frequencies than controls for roughly five TRBV segments, among them TRBV5-6, TRBV5-1 and TRBV20-1.

The method behind the library was PCR. Data came from an Illumina HiSeq 2500. Unique molecular identifiers were incorporated into TCR beta cDNA libraries to reduce PCR and sequencing biases. The raw public data were reprocessed by TCRdb itself: fastp quality trimming at Q25, MiXCR clonotype calling, in-frame beta chains only. One record per CDR3 amino acid sequence lists the most common genes and DNA. Across this sample there are 650,000 to 850,000 distinct CDR3 sequences, with around 42% seen only once. The ten largest clones capture roughly 5% of the sample. These receptors lack a known antigen. Sequencing used blood. The receptors were gathered from a girl between 5 and 17 years old with multiple sclerosis.

The V call is TRBV20-1, the J call TRBJ2-7; the D is unclear. Germline values: CDR1 DFQATT, CDR2 SNEGSKA (reference sequence). This CDR3 spans 11 amino acids. Trimming took off 6 bases at V and 6 bases at J, with 12 bases between the two ends. CDR3 protein: CSATGVGEQYF. In nucleotides, the CDR3 is TGCAGTGCAACCGGTGTGGGCGAGCAGTACTTC.

V gene TRBV28 combines with J gene TRBJ1-2, with a weak D call TRBD1 (6 bases). The V gene's germline CDR1 is MDHEN and CDR2 SYDVKM. This CDR3 region has 16 residues. Trimming shortened V by 6 bases and J by 8 bases, and 25 bases separated the two germline ends. The CDR3, as DNA: TGTGCCAGCAGCCCTGGGCTATGGGGGGCCTATAAAGGCTACACCTTC. Protein sequence: CASSPGLWGAYKGYTF.

This rearrangement joins TRBV28 to TRBJ2-5; a weak D match, TRBD2 (6 bases). CDR1 and CDR2 from the germline V gene are MDHEN and SYDVKM. Trimming removed 7 bases from V and 1 base from J, with 16 bases in between. This CDR3 has 15 residues. The CDR3 region has the DNA TGTGCCAGCACTCGGGATAGCGGAGTCCAAGAGACCCAGTACTTC. It codes for CASTRDSGVQETQYF.

V gene TRBV5-1 combines with J gene TRBJ2-5, with D perhaps given as TRBD1 or TRBD2 (5 bases each). The end of the DNA fits TRBJ2-7 better, so the J call may be wrong. Per the germline V gene, CDR1 is SGHRS and CDR2 is YFSETQ. This CDR3 contains 16 residues. The CDR3: CASSLGAWGNSYEQYF. CDR3 coding DNA: TGCGCCAGCAGCTTGGGGGCATGGGGGAATTCCTACGAGCAGTACTTC.

The CDR3 bases are TGTGCCAGCAGCTTAGGACCCGACAGGGGATGGAACACTGAAGCTTTCTTT. It translates to CASSLGPDRGWNTEAFF. V and J are TRBV7-2 and TRBJ1-1, with TRBD1 identical over 8 bases. Germline assignment: CDR1 SGHTA and CDR2 FQGNSA. The CDR3 is made up of 17 amino acids. V trimming: 1 base; J trimming: 1 base; junction bases outside the gene matches: 8. The full variable domain, rest sourced from reference TRBV7-2 and TRBJ1-1, is GAGVSQSPSNKVTEKGKDVELRCDPISGHTALYWYRQSLGQGLEFLIYFQGNSAPDKSGLPSDRFSAERTGGSVSTLTIQRTQQEDSAVYLCASSLGPDRGWNTEAFFGQGTRLTVV.

The chain uses TRBV6-1 and TRBJ2-5; 9 bases fit TRBD1. The DNA matches TRBJ2-7 better at its end, which makes the J call doubtful. This CDR3 spans 13 amino acids. Germline V CDR1 and CDR2: MNHNS, SASEGT. CDR3 in amino acids: CATVGTGYYEQYF. CDR3 DNA sequence: TGTGCCACGGTAGGGACAGGGTACTACGAGCAGTACTTC.

V and J are TRBV29-1 and TRBJ1-1, with 9 bases lining up with TRBD1. The CDR3 is made up of 14 amino acids. V shed 5 bases and J 5 bases; nucleotides not matched to a gene: 9. Germline CDR1 is SQVTM and CDR2 is ANQGSEA. CDR3 sequence (DNA): TGCAGCGTTCGACAGGGGGTAAGAGGTACTGAAGCTTTCTTT. Its protein is CSVRQGVRGTEAFF.

This clonotype was seen only a few times. The chain links TRBV7-6 to TRBJ1-2; 7 nucleotides align to TRBD1. The CDR3 is 17 amino acids. With V trimmed by 1 base and J by 5 bases, 13 bases remained unmatched. Looked up from germline, CDR1 is SGHVS and CDR2 is FNYEAQ. The CDR3 loop is CASSLGPQDRERYGYTF. The CDR3 DNA follows: TGTGCCAGCAGCTTAGGTCCCCAAGACAGGGAGAGATATGGCTACACCTTC.

The rearrangement uses TRBV25-1 and TRBJ1-2, with 10 bases aligning to TRBD1. The CDR3 has 14 residues. Losses at the gene ends were 1 base for V and 8 bases for J; bases not matched to a gene: 4. Looked up from germline, CDR1 is MGHDK and CDR2 is SYGVNS. The CDR3 here is CASSEWDRGDGYTF. CDR3 bases: TGTGCCAGCAGTGAATGGGACAGGGGTGACGGCTACACCTTC.

V usage is TRBV27 and J usage is TRBJ2-7; 9 nucleotides align to TRBD1. The CDR3 spans 14 residues. V lost 5 bases, J lost 7 bases, and 9 bases stayed unmatched. Germline V CDR1 and CDR2: MNHEY, SMNVEV (reference sequence). CDR3 sequence reads: CASSLQGALREQYF. The CDR3 DNA follows: TGTGCCAGCAGTCTACAGGGGGCTCTGAGGGAGCAGTACTTC.